Below are 16 T cell receptor beta chains sequenced from a single sample in a study of siplizumab effects on memory and regulatory T cells. Generated by immunoSEQ multiplex PCR, the TCRdb table keeps only in-frame clones and is missing some. Here the sample spans approximately 65,000 clones, roughly 78% being singletons. Sample: memory CD4+ T cells sorted from blood. The receptor source for this set is a human donor in good health.

The chain links TRBV4-3 to TRBJ2-3, with D tentatively TRBD2 (7 bases). Germline loops: CDR1 LGHNA, CDR2 YSLEER. This CDR3 contains 15 residues. The V and J ends lost 1 base and 3 bases respectively, with 11 bases between them. The CDR3 spells CASSQGGGRTDTQYF. The CDR3 bases are TGCGCCAGCAGCCAAGGGGGGGGCCGAACAGATACGCAGTATTTT.

This clone was seen once. This chain links TRBV6-6 with TRBJ2-2; TRBD1 matches 7 bases. CDR1 and CDR2 (germline): MNHNY, SVGAGI (reference sequence). The CDR3 is 15 amino acids. Germline trimming cut 6 bases from V and 0 bases from J; bases unmatched to any gene: 4. The CDR3 bases are TGTGCCAGCAGGAACAGGGGCTCGAACACCGGGGAGCTGTTTTTT. Protein product: CASRNRGSNTGELFF.

The chain joins TRBV18 to TRBJ1-1, with D hard to call. The germline gives CDR1 KGHSH, CDR2 LQKENI. V was pared by 2 bases and J by 7 bases, with 14 bases between. This CDR3 is built from 14 residues. CDR3 bases: TGTGCCAGCTCACCAAACCGAAAAGGCTTTGAAGCTTTCTTT. This codes for CASSPNRKGFEAFF.

The J gene is TRBJ2-3, the V gene TRBV4-2, with TRBD2 identical over 10 bases. V was pared by 1 base and J by 0 bases, with 4 bases of the junction left unmatched. Germline CDR1 and CDR2: LGHNA and YNFKEQ. CDR3 size: 17 residues. CDR3 amino acids: CASSQGNSGGSTDTQYF. In DNA form, the CDR3 reads TGTGCCAGCAGCCAAGGGAATAGCGGGGGGAGCACAGATACGCAGTATTTT.

The chain has TRBV11-2 and TRBJ2-3; 9 positions match TRBD2. The CDR3 is 14 amino acids. Germline values: CDR1 SGHAT, CDR2 FQNNGV. J lost 6 bases, V lost 4 bases, and 5 bases had no gene match. CDR3 region: CASSSGLAPDTQYF. For the CDR3, the DNA is TGTGCCAGCAGCTCTGGACTAGCGCCGGATACGCAGTATTTT.

The chain couples TRBV5-5 to TRBJ2-1, with D possibly matching TRBD2 (6 bases). CDR3 size: 15 residues. The V and J ends lost 2 bases and 4 bases respectively, with 13 bases between them. Germline V gene data show CDR1 as SGHKS and CDR2 as YYEKEE (reference sequence). The CDR3 spells CASSFGGESYNEQFF. CDR3 nucleotide sequence: TGTGCCAGCAGCTTCGGAGGGGAGAGTTACAATGAGCAGTTCTTC.

This clone was seen only a few times. The J gene is TRBJ1-3, the V gene TRBV9, with D hard to call. The V gene lost 4 bases and the J gene lost 3 bases, with 17 bases spanning the gap. The CDR3 loop spans 16 amino acids. Germline assignment: CDR1 SGDLS and CDR2 YYNGEE. As DNA, the CDR3 is TGTGCCAGCAGCCGAGGGTTAGGAGGTGATGGAAACACCATATATTTT. Amino acids: CASSRGLGGDGNTIYF.

The V gene is TRBV9, the J gene TRBJ2-3, with D perhaps matching TRBD2 (6 bases). Per germline, CDR1 SGDLS and CDR2 YYNGEE. The ends were cut back, 3 bases at V and 2 bases at J, with 13 bases in the middle. This CDR3 comprises 15 residues. The CDR3, as DNA: TGTGCCAGCAGCGGGTCGGGACTCATCACAGATACGCAGTATTTT. This codes for CASSGSGLITDTQYF.

The chain joins TRBV10-3 to TRBJ2-7; TRBD2 matches 7 bases. The V gene end was trimmed by 2 bases and the J gene end by 2 bases; junction bases not matched to a gene: 9. Germline values: CDR1 ENHRY, CDR2 SYGVKD. The CDR3 extends over 16 amino acids. CDR3 coding DNA: TGTGCCATCAGTGAGAGTGGCCAGCGGGGACCCTACGAGCAGTACTTC. This sequence encodes CAISESGQRGPYEQYF.

CDR3 sequence (DNA): TGTGCCAGCAGTTTCAATAGCGGGGGGGCGGAGACCCAGTACTTC. Its translation is CASSFNSGGAETQYF. The rearrangement joins TRBV7-2 to TRBJ2-5; 11 bases agree with TRBD2. The junction had 8 bases not matched to a gene; V was cut back by 6 bases and J by 5 bases. The CDR3 has 15 amino acids. Germline assignment: CDR1 SGHTA and CDR2 FQGNSA.

The DNA of the CDR3 is TGTGCCAGCAGGACGGACGGGGAATATGGCTACACCTTC. Its translation is CASRTDGEYGYTF. The V gene is TRBV14, the J gene TRBJ1-2; the D is unclear. Germline assignment: CDR1 SGHDN and CDR2 FVKESK. The V and J ends lost 6 bases and 5 bases respectively, with 13 bases between them. The CDR3 is 13 amino acids. The full variable domain, with the rest looked up from reference TRBV14 and TRBJ1-2, is EAGVTQFPSHSVIEKGQTVTLRCDPISGHDNLYWYRRVMGKEIKFLLHFVKESKQDESGMPNNRFLAERTGGTYSTLKVQPAELEDSGVYFCASRTDGEYGYTFGSGTRLTVV.

The rearrangement uses TRBV19 and TRBJ1-6, with D perhaps TRBD1 (5 bases). V was clipped by 2 bases and J by 6 bases, with 11 bases between them. Germline V lookup: CDR1 LNHDA, CDR2 SQIVND (reference sequence). The CDR3 extends over 15 amino acids. This CDR3 reads CASSISGGGNSPLHF. CDR3 DNA sequence: TGTGCCAGTAGTATATCCGGGGGGGGTAATTCACCCCTCCACTTT. Using reference TRBV19 and TRBJ1-6 for the parts outside the CDR3, the full variable domain is DGGITQSPKYLFRKEGQNVTLSCEQNLNHDAMYWYRQDPGQGLRLIYYSQIVNDFQKGDIAEGYSVSREKKESFPLTVTSAQKNPTAFYLCASSISGGGNSPLHFGNGTRLTVT.

The chain recombines TRBV7-3 with TRBJ2-2, with D uncertain. This CDR3 is built from 14 residues. CDR1 and CDR2 from the germline V gene are SGHTA and FQGTGA. V was clipped by 3 bases and J by 2 bases, with 7 bases between them. The CDR3 coding sequence is TGTGCCAGCAGCTTGGAAGTAAACACCGGGGAGCTGTTTTTT. It translates to CASSLEVNTGELFF.

This clone was counted a single time. At one end the junction does not follow the germline gene, possibly because of a read error. The chain recombines TRBV29-1 with TRBJ2-1, with TRBD2 matching over 10 bases. Germline-derived CDR1 and CDR2 are SQVTM and ANQGSEA. This CDR3 contains 12 residues. The CDR3 DNA sequence: TGCAGCGTTGAGGCCTGGGGAGCGGGGGGGATCTTC. Protein product: CSVEAWGAGGIF.

In DNA, the CDR3 is TGTGCCAGCAGAGATAGAACAGGGGCGACTGAAGCTTTCTTT. Its translation is CASRDRTGATEAFF. This rearrangement joins TRBV6-1 to TRBJ1-1; 7 positions match TRBD1. Per the germline V gene, CDR1 is MNHNS and CDR2 is SASEGT. V dropped 6 bases and J dropped 5; count of bases not matched to a gene: 9. The CDR3 is 14 amino acids.

This rearrangement joins TRBV4-1 to TRBJ1-3, with D possibly being TRBD1 (6 bases). The CDR3 is 15 amino acids. The V and J ends lost 2 bases and 5 bases respectively, with 13 bases between them. Germline CDR1 and CDR2: MGHRA and YSYEKL. CDR3 region: CASSQPTGPRNTIYF. The CDR3 region has the DNA TGCGCCAGCAGCCAACCGACAGGCCCGAGAAACACCATATATTTT.